This T cell receptor (beta chain) was obtained from a study of Graves' ophthalmopathy and Graves' hyperthyroidism. Study outcomes and limitations: In predicting ophthalmopathy progression, the model reached 70.59% sensitivity and around 72% specificity. A majority of expanded thyroid clonotypes exceeding 0.001 frequency were likewise present in blood.

Of note for this clonotype: Its antigen remains unknown.

This CDR3 has 13 amino acids. Germline V gives CDR1 SGHRS, CDR2 YFSETQ. Trimming removed 0 bases from V and 7 bases from J, with 11 bases in between. Exclusion covered patients with other autoimmune diseases or uncontrolled infections (as well as pregnancy or lactation). The authors amplified TCR beta CDR3 regions from RNA transcripts. An opening RT-PCR round employed HTBI primers and preceded a second-round multiplex PCR. One entry per CDR3 protein, called by TCRdb with MiXCR from the multiplex PCR reads. The sample has approximately 540,000 distinct CDR3 sequences, less than 45% seen once. The TCR was taken from an adult man with Graves' hyperthyroidism. This chain joins TRBV5-1 and TRBJ2-7; D possibly corresponds to TRBD2 (6 bases). The sample consisted of peripheral blood or thyroid tissue (not recorded which). CDR3 in DNA: TGCGCCAGCAGCTTGGATGGTGGGAGGGAGCAGTACTTC. It encodes CASSLDGGREQYF.